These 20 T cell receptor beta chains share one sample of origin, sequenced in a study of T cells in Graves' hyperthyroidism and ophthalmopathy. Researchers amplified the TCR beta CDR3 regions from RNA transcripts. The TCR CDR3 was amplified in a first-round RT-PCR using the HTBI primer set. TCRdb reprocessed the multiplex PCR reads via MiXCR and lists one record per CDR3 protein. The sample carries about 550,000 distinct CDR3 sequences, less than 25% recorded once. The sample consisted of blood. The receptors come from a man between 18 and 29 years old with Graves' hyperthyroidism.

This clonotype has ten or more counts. The CDR3 DNA follows: TGTGCCAGCAGTTTATTTCGGACAGGGTTTCATCAGCCCCAGCATTTT. Protein: CASSLFRTGFHQPQHF. The chain couples TRBV27 to TRBJ1-5; 8 positions agree with TRBD1. J gave up 5 bases and V 1 base, and 7 bases lay outside the gene matches. This CDR3 region has 16 residues. Germline assignment: CDR1 MNHEY and CDR2 SMNVEV (reference sequence).

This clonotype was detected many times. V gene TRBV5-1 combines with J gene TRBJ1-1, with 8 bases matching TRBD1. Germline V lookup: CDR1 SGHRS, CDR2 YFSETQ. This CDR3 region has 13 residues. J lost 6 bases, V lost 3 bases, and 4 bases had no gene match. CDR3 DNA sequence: TGCGCCAGCAGCTCGGGACAGGTCCCTGAAGCTTTCTTT. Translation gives CASSSGQVPEAFF.

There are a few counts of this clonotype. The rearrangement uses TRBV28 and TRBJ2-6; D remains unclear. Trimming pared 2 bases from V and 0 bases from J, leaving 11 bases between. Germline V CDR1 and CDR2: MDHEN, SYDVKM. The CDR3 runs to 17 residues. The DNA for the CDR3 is TGTGCCAGCAGTTTACACACAGTGACCTCTGGGGCCAACGTCCTGACTTTC. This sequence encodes CASSLHTVTSGANVLTF.

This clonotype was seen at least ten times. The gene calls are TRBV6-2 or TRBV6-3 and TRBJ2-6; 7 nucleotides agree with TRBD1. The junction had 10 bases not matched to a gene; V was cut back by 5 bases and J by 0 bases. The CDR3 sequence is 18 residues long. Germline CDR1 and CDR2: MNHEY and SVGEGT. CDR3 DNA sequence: TGTGCCAGCAGTATACGACAGGGCTTGGGCTCTGGGGCCAACGTCCTGACTTTC. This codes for CASSIRQGLGSGANVLTF.

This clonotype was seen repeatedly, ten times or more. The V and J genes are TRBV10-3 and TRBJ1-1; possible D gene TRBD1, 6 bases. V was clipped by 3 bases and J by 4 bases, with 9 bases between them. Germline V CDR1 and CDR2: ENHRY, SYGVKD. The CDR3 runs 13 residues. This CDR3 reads CAISEQGRTEAFF. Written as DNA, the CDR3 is TGTGCCATCAGTGAACAGGGCCGCACTGAAGCTTTCTTT.

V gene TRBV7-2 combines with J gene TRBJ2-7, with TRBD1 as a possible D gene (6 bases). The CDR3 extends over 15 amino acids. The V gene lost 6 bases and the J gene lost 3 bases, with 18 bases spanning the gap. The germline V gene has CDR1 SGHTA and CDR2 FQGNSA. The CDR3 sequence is CASSLTDSPFYEQYF. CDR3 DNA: TGTGCCAGCAGTTTAACGGACAGCCCTTTCTACGAGCAGTACTTC.

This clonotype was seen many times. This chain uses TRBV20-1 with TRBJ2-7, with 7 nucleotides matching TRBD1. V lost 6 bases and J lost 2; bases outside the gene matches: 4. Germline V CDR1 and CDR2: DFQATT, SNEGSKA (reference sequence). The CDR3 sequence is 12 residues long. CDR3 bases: TGCAGTGCCCAGGGACAGCCCTACGAGCAGTACTTC. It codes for CSAQGQPYEQYF.

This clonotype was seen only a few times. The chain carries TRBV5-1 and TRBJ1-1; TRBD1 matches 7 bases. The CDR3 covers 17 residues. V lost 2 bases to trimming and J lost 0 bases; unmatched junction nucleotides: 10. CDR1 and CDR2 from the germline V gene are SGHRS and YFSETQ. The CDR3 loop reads CASSLRLRGPMNTEAFF. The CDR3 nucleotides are TGCGCCAGCAGCTTAAGGTTGAGGGGGCCCATGAACACTGAAGCTTTCTTT.

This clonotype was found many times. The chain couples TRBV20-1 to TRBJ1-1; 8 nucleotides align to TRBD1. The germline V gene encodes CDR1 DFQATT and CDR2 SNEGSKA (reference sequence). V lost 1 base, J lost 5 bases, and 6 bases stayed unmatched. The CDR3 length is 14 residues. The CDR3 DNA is TGCAGTGCTAGAGCCTTTGACAGGGGAACTGAAGCTTTCTTT. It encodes CSARAFDRGTEAFF.

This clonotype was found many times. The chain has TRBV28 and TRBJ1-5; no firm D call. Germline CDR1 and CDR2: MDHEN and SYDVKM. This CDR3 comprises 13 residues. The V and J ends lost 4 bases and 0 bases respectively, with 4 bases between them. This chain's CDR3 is CASSYDSNQPQHF. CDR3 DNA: TGTGCCAGCAGTTATGATAGCAATCAGCCCCAGCATTTT.

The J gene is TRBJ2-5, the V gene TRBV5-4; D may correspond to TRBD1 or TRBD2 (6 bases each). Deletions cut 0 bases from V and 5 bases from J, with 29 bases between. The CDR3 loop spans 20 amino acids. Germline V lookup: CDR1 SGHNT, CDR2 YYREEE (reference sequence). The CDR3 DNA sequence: TGTGCCAGCAGCTTGGATAAGGGCTGGGGGGCTAAACCCCGAGGGGAGACCCAGTACTTC. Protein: CASSLDKGWGAKPRGETQYF.

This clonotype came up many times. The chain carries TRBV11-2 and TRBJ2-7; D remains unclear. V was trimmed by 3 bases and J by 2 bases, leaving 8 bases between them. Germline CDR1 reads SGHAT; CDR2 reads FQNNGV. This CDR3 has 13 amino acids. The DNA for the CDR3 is TGTGCCAGCAGCTTCGCTCTTACCTACGAGCAGTACTTC. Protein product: CASSFALTYEQYF.

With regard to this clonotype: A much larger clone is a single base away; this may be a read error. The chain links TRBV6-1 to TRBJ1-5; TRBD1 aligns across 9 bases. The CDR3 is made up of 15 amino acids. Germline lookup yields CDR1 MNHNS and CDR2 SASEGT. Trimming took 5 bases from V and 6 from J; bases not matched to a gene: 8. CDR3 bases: TGTGCCAGCAGTCCATGGGACAGGGATTTTCAGCCCCAGCATTTT. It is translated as CASSPWDRDFQPQHF.

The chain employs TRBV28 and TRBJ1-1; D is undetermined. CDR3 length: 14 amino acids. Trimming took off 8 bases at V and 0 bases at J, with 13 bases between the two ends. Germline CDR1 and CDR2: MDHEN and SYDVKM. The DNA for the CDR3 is TGTGCCAGCTTCTCGGGCACATTGAACACTGAAGCTTTCTTT. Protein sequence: CASFSGTLNTEAFF.

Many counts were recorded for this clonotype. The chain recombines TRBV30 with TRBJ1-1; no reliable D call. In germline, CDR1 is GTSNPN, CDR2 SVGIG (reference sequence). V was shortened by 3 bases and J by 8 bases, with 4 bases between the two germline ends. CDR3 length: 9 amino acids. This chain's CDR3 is CAWRIEAFF. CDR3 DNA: TGTGCCTGGAGAATAGAAGCTTTCTTT. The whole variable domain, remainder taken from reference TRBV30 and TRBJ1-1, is SQTIHQWPATLVQPVGSPLSLECTVEGTSNPNLYWYRQAAGRGLQLLFYSVGIGQISSEVPQNLSASRPQDRQFILSSKKLLLSDSGFYLCAWRIEAFFGQGTRLTVV.

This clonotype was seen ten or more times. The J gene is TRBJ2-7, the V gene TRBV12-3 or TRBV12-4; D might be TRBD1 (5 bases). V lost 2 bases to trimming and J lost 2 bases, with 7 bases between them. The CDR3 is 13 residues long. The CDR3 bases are TGTGCCAGCAGTTTAATGACAGCCTACGAGCAGTACTTC. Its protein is CASSLMTAYEQYF.

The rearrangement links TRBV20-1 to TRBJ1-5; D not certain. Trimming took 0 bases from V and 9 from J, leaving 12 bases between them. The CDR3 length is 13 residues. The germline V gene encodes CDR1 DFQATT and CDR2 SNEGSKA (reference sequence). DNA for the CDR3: TGCAGTGCTAGAGACAGGCCCGAAGGGCCCCAGCATTTT. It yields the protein CSARDRPEGPQHF.

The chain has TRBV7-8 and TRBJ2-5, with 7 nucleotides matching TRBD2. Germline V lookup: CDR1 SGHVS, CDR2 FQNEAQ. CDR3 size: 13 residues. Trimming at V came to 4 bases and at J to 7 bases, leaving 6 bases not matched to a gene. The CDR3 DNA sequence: TGTGCCAGCAGCTGGACACGGGAGGTGACCCAGTACTTC. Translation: CASSWTREVTQYF.

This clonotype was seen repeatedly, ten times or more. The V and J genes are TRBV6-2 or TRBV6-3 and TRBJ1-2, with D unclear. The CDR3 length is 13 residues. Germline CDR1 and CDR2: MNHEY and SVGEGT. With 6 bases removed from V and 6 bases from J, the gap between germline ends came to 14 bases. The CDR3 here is CASRRESHHGYTF. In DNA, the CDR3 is TGTGCCAGCAGGAGGGAAAGTCACCATGGCTACACCTTC.

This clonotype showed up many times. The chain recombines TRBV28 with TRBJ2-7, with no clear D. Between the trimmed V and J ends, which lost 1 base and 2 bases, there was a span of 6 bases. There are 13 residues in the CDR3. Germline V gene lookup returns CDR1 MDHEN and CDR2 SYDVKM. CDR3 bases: TGTGCCAGCAGTTTATCTGGAGCCTACGAGCAGTACTTC. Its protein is CASSLSGAYEQYF.